The 6 T cell receptor beta chains below all came from one sample that was sequenced in a study of neurological immune-mediated disorders. Each CDR3 protein gets one entry after TCRdb re-called the 5' RACE reads with MiXCR. Of 49,000 or so distinct CDR3 sequences detected, around 16% appear once; the ten largest clones hold 3.5% to 4.5%. Sequenced input: PBMCs. All receptors derive from a man aged 55 to 70 in good health.

This clonotype was seen more than once but under ten times. This sequence may be a read error, since a much larger clone differs from it by one base. The chain recombines TRBV20-1 with TRBJ2-7; D may be TRBD2 (7 bases). CDR3 length equals 16 residues. Germline CDR1 reads DFQATT; CDR2 reads SNEGSKA (reference sequence). Trimming pared 6 bases from V and 7 bases from J, leaving 28 bases between. CDR3 in DNA: TGCAGTGCACAATTTACCCCCTTATCGGGGGGCTTTGAGCAGTACTTC. It translates to CSAQFTPLSGGFEQYF.

In its sample, this clonotype was seen many times. This chain links TRBV18 with TRBJ2-7, with D unresolved. V was cut by 3 bases and J by 7 bases, with 10 bases left in between. This CDR3 has 12 amino acids. The germline V gene encodes CDR1 KGHSH and CDR2 LQKENI. The CDR3 region has the DNA TGTGCCAGCTCACCCGTTTCGGAAGAGCAGTACTTC. Translation gives CASSPVSEEQYF.

This chain uses TRBV12-3 or TRBV12-4 with TRBJ1-2; the D is unclear. Trimming pared 1 base from V and 6 bases from J, leaving 15 bases between. The CDR3 loop spans 15 amino acids. The CDR3 reads CASSLGEARRNGYTF. For the CDR3, the DNA is TGTGCCAGCAGTTTAGGGGAGGCTCGAAGGAATGGCTACACCTTC.

This clonotype was found many times. This chain's CDR3 is CASSRSYLSGSSYEQYF. The CDR3 coding sequence is TGTGCCAGCAGCCGCTCATACCTTAGCGGGAGCTCCTACGAGCAGTACTTC. V gene TRBV7-3 combines with J gene TRBJ2-7, with 9 bases lining up with TRBD2. Germline CDR1 is SGHTA and CDR2 is FQGTGA. The length of the CDR3 is 17 residues. V shed 5 bases, J shed 0 bases, and the junction held 11 bases outside the gene matches.

The sample holds many counts of this clonotype. This rearrangement joins TRBV7-9 to TRBJ2-2, with D unresolved. V lost 4 bases to trimming and J lost 4 bases, with 7 bases between them. Germline CDR1 SEHNR, CDR2 FQNEAQ (reference sequence). There are 13 residues in the CDR3. CDR3 loop: CASSSRFTGELFF. As DNA, the CDR3 is TGTGCCAGCAGCTCCCGTTTCACCGGGGAGCTGTTTTTT.

V and J are TRBV29-1 and TRBJ2-3; D ambiguous. V dropped 3 bases and J dropped 0 bases, with 1 base sitting between them. CDR1 and CDR2 (germline): SQVTM, ANQGSEA. The CDR3 runs to 11 residues. The CDR3 is CSVDSTDTQYF. The CDR3 DNA follows: TGCAGCGTTGACAGCACAGATACGCAGTATTTT.